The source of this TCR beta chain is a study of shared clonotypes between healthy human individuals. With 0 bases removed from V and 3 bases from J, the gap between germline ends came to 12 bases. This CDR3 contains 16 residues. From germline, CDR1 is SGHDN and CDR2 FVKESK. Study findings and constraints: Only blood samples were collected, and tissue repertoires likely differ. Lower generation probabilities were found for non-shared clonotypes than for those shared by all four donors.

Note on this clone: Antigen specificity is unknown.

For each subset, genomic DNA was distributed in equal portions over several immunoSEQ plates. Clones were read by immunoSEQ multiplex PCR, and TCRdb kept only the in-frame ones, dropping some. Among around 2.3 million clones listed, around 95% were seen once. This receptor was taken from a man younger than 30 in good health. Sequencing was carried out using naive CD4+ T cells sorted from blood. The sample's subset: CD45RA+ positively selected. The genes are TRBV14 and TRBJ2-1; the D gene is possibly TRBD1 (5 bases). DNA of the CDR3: TGTGCCAGCAGCCAAGAAGGAAGGCAGGGCTACAATGAGCAGTTCTTC. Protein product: CASSQEGRQGYNEQFF.